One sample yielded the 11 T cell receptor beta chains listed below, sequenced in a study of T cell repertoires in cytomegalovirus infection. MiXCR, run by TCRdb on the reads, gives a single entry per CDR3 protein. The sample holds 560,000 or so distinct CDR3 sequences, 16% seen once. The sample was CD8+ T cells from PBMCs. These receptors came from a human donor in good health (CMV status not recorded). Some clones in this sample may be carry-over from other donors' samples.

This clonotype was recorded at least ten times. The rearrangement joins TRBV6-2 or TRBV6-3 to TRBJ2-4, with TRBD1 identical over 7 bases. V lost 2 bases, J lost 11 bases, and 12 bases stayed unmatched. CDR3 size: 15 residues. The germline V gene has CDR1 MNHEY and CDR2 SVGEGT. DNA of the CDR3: TGTGCCAGCAGTTACCTCGAAACGTACAGGGGAGTTCAGTACTTC. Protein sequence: CASSYLETYRGVQYF.

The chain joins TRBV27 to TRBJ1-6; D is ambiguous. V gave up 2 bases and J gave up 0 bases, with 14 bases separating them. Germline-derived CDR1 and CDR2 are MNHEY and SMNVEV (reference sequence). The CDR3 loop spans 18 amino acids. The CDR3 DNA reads TGTGCCAGCAGTTTAGAAGGGCCGCTGAGCTCCTATAATTCACCCCTCCACTTT. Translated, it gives CASSLEGPLSSYNSPLHF.

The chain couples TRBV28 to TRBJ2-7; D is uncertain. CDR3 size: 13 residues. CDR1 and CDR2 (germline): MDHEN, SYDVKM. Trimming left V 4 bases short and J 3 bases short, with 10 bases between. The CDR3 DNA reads TGTGCCAGCAGTTCTAAGGATCTCTACGAGCAGTACTTC. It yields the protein CASSSKDLYEQYF.

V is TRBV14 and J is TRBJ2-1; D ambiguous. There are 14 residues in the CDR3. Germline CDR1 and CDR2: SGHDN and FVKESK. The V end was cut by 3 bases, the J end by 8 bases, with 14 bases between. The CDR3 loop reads CASSHPPLAHEQFF. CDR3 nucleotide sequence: TGTGCCAGCAGCCATCCCCCTTTGGCTCATGAGCAGTTCTTC.

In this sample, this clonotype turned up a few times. As DNA, the CDR3 is TGCAGTGCTAGAGATCCGATTAGCGGGGTCTACAATGAGCAGTTCTTC. It translates to CSARDPISGVYNEQFF. The chain is built from TRBV20-1 and TRBJ2-1; 8 nucleotides match TRBD2. The CDR3 totals 16 residues. The germline V gene has CDR1 DFQATT and CDR2 SNEGSKA (reference sequence). V was clipped by 0 bases and J by 3 bases; unmatched bases: 7.

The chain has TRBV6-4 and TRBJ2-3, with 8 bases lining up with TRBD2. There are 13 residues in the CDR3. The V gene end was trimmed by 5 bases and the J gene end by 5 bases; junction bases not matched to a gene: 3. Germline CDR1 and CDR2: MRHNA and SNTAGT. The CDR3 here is CASSLGGEDTQYF. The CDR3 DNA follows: TGTGCCAGCAGTCTCGGGGGGGAAGATACGCAGTATTTT.

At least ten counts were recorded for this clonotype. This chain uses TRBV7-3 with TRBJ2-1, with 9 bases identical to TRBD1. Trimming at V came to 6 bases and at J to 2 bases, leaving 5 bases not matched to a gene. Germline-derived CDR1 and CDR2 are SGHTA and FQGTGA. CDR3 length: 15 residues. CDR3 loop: CASRSGTGTYNEQFF. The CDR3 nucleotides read TGTGCCAGCAGGTCCGGGACAGGGACCTACAATGAGCAGTTCTTC.

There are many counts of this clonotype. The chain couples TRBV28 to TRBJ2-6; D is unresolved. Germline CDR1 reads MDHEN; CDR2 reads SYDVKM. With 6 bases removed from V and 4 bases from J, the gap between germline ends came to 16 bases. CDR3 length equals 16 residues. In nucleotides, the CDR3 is TGTGCCAGCAGCCCAGGTCCCCTTGAGGGGGCCAACGTCCTGACTTTC. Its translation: CASSPGPLEGANVLTF. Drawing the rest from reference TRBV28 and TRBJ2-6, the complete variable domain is DVKVTQSSRYLVKRTGEKVFLECVQDMDHENMFWYRQDPGLGLRLIYFSYDVKMKEKGDIPEGYSVSREKKERFSLILESASTNQTSMYLCASSPGPLEGANVLTFGAGSRLTVL.

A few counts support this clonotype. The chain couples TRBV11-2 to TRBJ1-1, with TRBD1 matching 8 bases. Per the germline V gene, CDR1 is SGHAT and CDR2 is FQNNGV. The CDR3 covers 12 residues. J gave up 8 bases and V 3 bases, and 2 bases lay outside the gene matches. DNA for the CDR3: TGTGCCAGCAGCTTCGGGACAGGAGAAGCTTTCTTT. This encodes CASSFGTGEAFF.

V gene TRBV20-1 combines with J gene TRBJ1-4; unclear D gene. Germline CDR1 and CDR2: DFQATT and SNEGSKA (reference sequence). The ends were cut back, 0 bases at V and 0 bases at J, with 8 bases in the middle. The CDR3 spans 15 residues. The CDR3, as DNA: TGCAGTGCTAGAGACCCGACGGCAACTAATGAAAAACTGTTTTTT. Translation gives CSARDPTATNEKLFF.

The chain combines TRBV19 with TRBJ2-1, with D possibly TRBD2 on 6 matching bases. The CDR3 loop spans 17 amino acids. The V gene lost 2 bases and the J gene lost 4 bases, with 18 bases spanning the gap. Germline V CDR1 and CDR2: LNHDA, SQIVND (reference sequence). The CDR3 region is CASSIQWARDFYNEQFF. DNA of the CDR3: TGTGCCAGTAGTATACAGTGGGCCCGGGACTTTTACAATGAGCAGTTCTTC.